This T cell receptor (beta chain) comes out of a study of T-cell reconstitution after alpha-beta-depleted transplantation in children. Findings and caveats of the study: One year post-transplant, T-cell counts and diversity were largely derived from T cells produced anew.

Germline lookup yields CDR1 SGHTA and CDR2 FQGNSA. The CDR3 runs 16 residues. V was clipped by 1 base and J by 0 bases, with 12 bases between them. Preparation of the TCRbeta library was carried out with unique molecular identifiers. Via MiXCR, TCRdb re-called the PCR reads, giving one row per CDR3 protein. The sample contains just over 950,000 distinct CDR3 sequences, roughly 29% of which appear only once. This clonotype was detected only a few times. No antigen is known for it. The TCR sequence derives from a boy younger than two who had a stem cell transplant for SCID, so the T cells may come from the graft donor. The V gene is TRBV7-2, the J gene TRBJ1-1, with D hard to call. Here the sequenced sample was PBMCs, mostly from graft donor cells, taken 360 days after TCRalphabeta/CD19-depleted stem cell transplant. The CDR3 nucleotides read TGTGCCAGCAGCTTAGGGGTCGGCAGCATGAACACTGAAGCTTTCTTT. Its translation: CASSLGVGSMNTEAFF.